A selection of T cell receptor beta chains follows, all from one sample in a study of CXCR3-negative and CXCR3-positive naive CD8 T cells. TCRdb re-analyzed the 5' RACE reads; it lists each CDR3 protein once, without DNA. This repertoire includes roughly 100,000 distinct CDR3 sequences. Sample: naive CXCR3+ CD8+ T cells from blood. These receptors came from a human donor in good health. Some clones in this sample may be carry-over from other donors' samples. CDR3s include the opening cysteine and the closing phenylalanine or tryptophan.

j_gene: TRBJ2-1; len: 15; v_gene: TRBV7-7; CDR3aa: CASSSLAAGGHEQFF
j_gene: TRBJ2-7; len: 18; v_gene: TRBV28; CDR3aa: CASSQDRGNGFPPYEQYF
j_gene: TRBJ2-3; len: 15; v_gene: TRBV6-5; CDR3aa: CASSLRLASADTQYF
j_gene: TRBJ2-7; len: 15; v_gene: TRBV7-9; CDR3aa: CASSLPPGSSYEQYF
j_gene: TRBJ1-3; len: 15; v_gene: TRBV28; CDR3aa: CASSLPDGSGNTIYF
j_gene: TRBJ2-5; len: 17; v_gene: TRBV3-1; CDR3aa: CASSGGASAPLDETQYF
j_gene: TRBJ2-1; len: 15; v_gene: TRBV28; CDR3aa: CASGRLAGAGDEQFF
j_gene: TRBJ2-3; len: 16; v_gene: TRBV13; CDR3aa: CASSRRAGGITDTQYF
j_gene: TRBJ2-1; len: 15; v_gene: TRBV2; CDR3aa: CASRDPWRNSNEQFF
j_gene: TRBJ2-3; len: 15; v_gene: TRBV6-6; CDR3aa: CASSYRGQNTDTQYF
j_gene: TRBJ2-7; len: 15; v_gene: TRBV5-1; CDR3aa: CASSLLLGLDYEQYF
j_gene: TRBJ1-2; len: 12; v_gene: TRBV29-1; CDR3aa: CSVGSGAYGYTF
j_gene: TRBJ2-1; len: 15; v_gene: TRBV7-3; CDR3aa: CASSLGDVKYNEQFF
j_gene: TRBJ2-7; len: 11; v_gene: TRBV5-6; CDR3aa: CASSFSLEQYF
j_gene: TRBJ1-3; len: 15; v_gene: TRBV29-1; CDR3aa: CSAAVGASSGNTIYF
j_gene: TRBJ2-3; len: 15; v_gene: TRBV5-6; CDR3aa: CASDWALGPTDTQYF
j_gene: TRBJ2-1; len: 14; v_gene: TRBV20-1; CDR3aa: CSARDQAGVNEQFF
j_gene: TRBJ2-1; len: 16; v_gene: TRBV27; CDR3aa: CASAWGAANSYNEQFF
j_gene: TRBJ2-1; len: 15; v_gene: TRBV10-1; CDR3aa: CASSEGLAGYNEQFF
j_gene: TRBJ2-7; len: 13; v_gene: TRBV7-9; CDR3aa: CASSSVTGGEHYF
j_gene: TRBJ2-7; len: 14; v_gene: TRBV29-1; CDR3aa: CSVEPGTGGYEQYF
j_gene: TRBJ2-1; len: 16; v_gene: TRBV20-1; CDR3aa: CSARGPGEQTYNEQFF
j_gene: TRBJ2-2; len: 15; v_gene: TRBV5-1; CDR3aa: CASSLGQGYTGELFF
j_gene: TRBJ2-5; len: 15; v_gene: TRBV6-5; CDR3aa: CASSYSTVRQETQYF
j_gene: TRBJ2-7; len: 13; v_gene: TRBV29-1; CDR3aa: CSVAADREDEQYF
j_gene: TRBJ2-5; len: 13; v_gene: TRBV29-1; CDR3aa: CSDQTGWRETQYF
j_gene: TRBJ2-6; len: 16; v_gene: TRBV7-3; CDR3aa: CASSPSVGAGANVLTF
j_gene: TRBJ1-5; len: 13; v_gene: TRBV9; CDR3aa: CASSVAVGQPQHF
j_gene: TRBJ1-2; len: 15; v_gene: TRBV6-5; CDR3aa: CASSYSKGALGGYTF
j_gene: TRBJ2-2; len: 12; v_gene: TRBV29-1; CDR3aa: CSYRRDTGELFF
j_gene: TRBJ2-2; len: 18; v_gene: TRBV4-3; CDR3aa: CASSQDNRVPGGGGELFF
j_gene: TRBJ2-7; len: 12; v_gene: TRBV21-1; CDR3aa: CASRLSSYEQYF
j_gene: TRBJ2-1; len: 14; v_gene: TRBV28; CDR3aa: CASSLSPMTNEQFF
j_gene: TRBJ2-7; len: 13; v_gene: TRBV5-1; CDR3aa: CASCRDSDYEQYF
j_gene: TRBJ1-1; len: 15; v_gene: TRBV2; CDR3aa: CASSIASRWETEAFF
j_gene: TRBJ2-5; len: 12; v_gene: TRBV25-1; CDR3aa: CASSSDTLTQYF
j_gene: TRBJ2-1; len: 14; v_gene: TRBV6-4; CDR3aa: CASSDSMGDNEQFF
j_gene: TRBJ1-1; len: 16; v_gene: TRBV10-3; CDR3aa: CAIKPGQGGLDTEAFF
j_gene: TRBJ2-7; len: 15; v_gene: TRBV7-9; CDR3aa: CASSLGAGPIYEQYF
j_gene: TRBJ1-1; len: 13; v_gene: TRBV5-1; CDR3aa: CASSLESQGLAFF
j_gene: TRBJ1-6; len: 12; v_gene: TRBV14; CDR3aa: CASNQGYSPLHF
j_gene: TRBJ1-4; len: 13; v_gene: TRBV7-9; CDR3aa: CAILLPGNEKLFF
j_gene: TRBJ2-3; len: 14; v_gene: TRBV6-2/TRBV6-3; CDR3aa: CASSYSGSTDTQYF
j_gene: TRBJ1-5; len: 18; v_gene: TRBV16; CDR3aa: CASSRAGQGGERNQPQHF
j_gene: TRBJ2-2; len: 11; v_gene: TRBV29-1; CDR3aa: CSVATTGELLF
j_gene: TRBJ1-5; len: 14; v_gene: TRBV7-2; CDR3aa: CASSPGAGNQPQHF
j_gene: TRBJ1-2; len: 15; v_gene: TRBV29-1; CDR3aa: CSVEDPSDRNYGYTF
j_gene: TRBJ1-1; len: 18; v_gene: TRBV4-1; CDR3aa: CASSQDRGGTGGNTEAFF
j_gene: TRBJ2-7; len: 13; v_gene: TRBV29-1; CDR3aa: CSVEVGTSYEQYF
j_gene: TRBJ2-7; len: 16; v_gene: TRBV10-3; CDR3aa: CAISEPGDRISYEQYF
j_gene: TRBJ2-7; len: 16; v_gene: TRBV27; CDR3aa: CASSISGTGFSHEQYF